The T cell receptor beta chain described here comes from a study of CD8+CD57+ T cells in acquired aplastic anemia. By flow cytometry, patients selected for sequencing had shown an expansion of CD8+CD57+ cells. Patients, without exception, had severe acquired aplastic anemia. The template for TCR beta VDJ and CDR3 sequence profiling was genomic DNA. TCRdb reprocessed the reads via MiXCR and lists one record per CDR3 protein. The table records under 200,000 distinct CDR3 sequences, over 40% of them present only once. This clonotype was seen ten or more times. This receptor was obtained from a human donor with aplastic anemia. Sequencing was done on a sample of sorted CD4+, CD8+, or CD8+CD57+ T cells (not recorded which) from PBMCs.

The CDR3 DNA is TGTGCCAGCAGCCTATCCGGGACTAGCGGGGGGGATACGCAGTATTTT. This encodes CASSLSGTSGGDTQYF. The chain employs TRBV9 and TRBJ2-3; TRBD2 aligns across 15 bases. Germline V gene lookup returns CDR1 SGDLS and CDR2 YYNGEE. Unmatched junction bases numbered 6, after V lost 4 bases and J lost 6 bases. CDR3 size: 16 residues.